One and the same sample provided the 27 T cell receptor beta chains below, sequenced in a study of regulatory T cells in long-lasting Graves disease (dated by TCRdb to about 2021). Library prep was done by multiplex PCR. Instrument on record: Illumina HiSeq 4000. CDR3 regions were amplified by Arm-PCR with iRepertoire HTBI primers to construct TCR beta libraries. TCRdb trimmed the raw reads at Q25, called clones with MiXCR and kept productive beta chains. Here each entry gathers all rows of one CDR3 protein and keeps the most common genes and DNA. The sample table lists about 450,000 distinct CDR3 sequences, around a quarter of them with a count of one. Around 24% of the sample is taken by the ten largest. The sample's time point, from its label and the paper: persistent/refractory GD, antithyroid drugs over 5 years with positive TRAb. For both TCR sequencing and RNA sequencing, RNA was extracted from PBMCs in TRIzol.

The sample was peripheral blood mononuclear cells (PBMCs), taken when the disease was refractory, from a patient treated with antithyroid drugs. The receptor set was obtained from a female donor with Graves disease.

The chain recombines TRBV30 with TRBJ1-5, with D tentatively TRBD1 (6 bases). Per germline, CDR1 GTSNPN and CDR2 SVGIG (reference sequence). V lost 0 bases to trimming and J lost 9 bases, with 15 bases between them. This CDR3 comprises 14 residues. CDR3 sequence: CAWSVSGGRRPQHF. Here the CDR3 DNA reads TGTGCCTGGAGTGTATCTGGGGGCCGGAGGCCCCAGCATTTT.

This clonotype was counted at least ten times. This rearrangement joins TRBV12-3 or TRBV12-4 to TRBJ1-1; D gene uncertain. V lost 2 bases, J lost 0 bases, and 7 bases lay in between. This CDR3 is 14 amino acids long. CDR3 residues: CASSLQSVNTEAFF. Written as DNA, the CDR3 is TGTGCCAGCAGTTTACAGTCGGTGAACACTGAAGCTTTCTTT.

The rearrangement uses TRBV27 and TRBJ2-5; TRBD2 aligns across 9 bases. J was trimmed by 7 bases and V by 2 bases; bases with no gene match: 8. The CDR3 is made up of 15 amino acids. Germline loops: CDR1 MNHEY, CDR2 SMNVEV (reference sequence). The CDR3 reads CASSLGSGSAPTQYF. The CDR3 DNA is TGTGCCAGCAGTTTAGGTAGCGGGAGTGCTCCGACCCAGTACTTC.

J is TRBJ2-5 and V is TRBV20-1; 12 bases align to TRBD2. CDR1 is DFQATT and CDR2 is SNEGSKA in the germline V gene (reference sequence). The V gene end was trimmed by 5 bases and the J gene end by 5 bases; junction bases not matched to a gene: 9. CDR3 length: 15 amino acids. The CDR3 is CSAPPTSGSIETQYF. The CDR3 nucleotides are TGCAGTGCTCCCCCGACTAGCGGGAGTATTGAGACCCAGTACTTC.

This clonotype appeared a few times. The gene calls are TRBV6-2 or TRBV6-3 and TRBJ1-5, with D perhaps TRBD1 (6 bases). Germline V gene data show CDR1 as MNHEY and CDR2 as SVGEGT. The CDR3 covers 16 residues. Trimming took 0 bases from V and 4 from J, leaving 13 bases between them. CDR3 DNA sequence: TGTGCCAGCAGTTACTCGGGGCCAGGGGTGAATCAGCCCCAGCATTTT. Amino acid sequence: CASSYSGPGVNQPQHF.

This clonotype was detected ten times or more. This chain connects TRBV12-3 or TRBV12-4 to TRBJ1-1, with D possibly TRBD1 on 5 matching bases. The CDR3 spans 14 residues. V was cut by 3 bases and J by 4 bases, with 12 bases left in between. The CDR3 reads CASSLPAGPTEAFF. In DNA, the CDR3 is TGTGCCAGCAGTTTGCCCGCAGGGCCCACTGAAGCTTTCTTT.

This rearrangement joins TRBV20-1 to TRBJ2-7; 9 nucleotides agree with TRBD2. Trimming removed 1 base from V and 12 bases from J; junction bases left unmatched: 13. This CDR3 comprises 14 residues. Germline CDR1 and CDR2: DFQATT and SNEGSKA (reference sequence). The CDR3 DNA reads as TGCAGTGCTAGAGCCCCTCGACTAGCGGCGAGGAGGTACTTC. Translating gives CSARAPRLAARRYF.

DNA of the CDR3: TGTGCCTGGAGTGTCTATAGGAATGAGCAGTTCTTC. Its translation: CAWSVYRNEQFF. The V and J genes are TRBV30 and TRBJ2-1; D gene uncertain. Germline V gene data show CDR1 as GTSNPN and CDR2 as SVGIG (reference sequence). This CDR3 region has 12 residues. Between the trimmed V and J ends, which lost 0 bases and 7 bases, there was a span of 7 bases.

The rearrangement joins TRBV11-1 to TRBJ2-2, with a weak D call TRBD1 (6 bases). V lost 5 bases and J 7 bases, leaving 17 bases between the germline ends. CDR1 SGHAT and CDR2 FQDESV come from the germline V gene (reference sequence). CDR3 length: 15 residues. CDR3 amino acids: CASSPILQGIGELFF. The DNA for the CDR3 is TGTGCCAGCAGCCCTATATTACAGGGTATCGGGGAGCTGTTTTTT.

The rearrangement links TRBV7-9 to TRBJ2-5, with a possible D match to TRBD2 (6 bases). Germline V lookup: CDR1 SEHNR, CDR2 FQNEAQ (reference sequence). V was pared by 5 bases and J by 5 bases, with 15 bases between. The CDR3 totals 14 residues. In DNA, the CDR3 is TGTGCCAGCAGCCCTTTACGGGGGAGTGAGACCCAGTACTTC. It codes for CASSPLRGSETQYF.

The V gene is TRBV19, the J gene TRBJ2-7, with unresolved D. From germline, CDR1 is LNHDA and CDR2 SQIVND (reference sequence). The V end lost 6 bases, the J end lost 1 base, and 13 bases lay between the germline ends. CDR3 length: 14 residues. The CDR3, as DNA: TGTGCCAGTAGCATTAACAGTATTTCCTACGAGCAGTACTTC. As protein: CASSINSISYEQYF.

V and J are TRBV27 and TRBJ2-2; D could derive from TRBD1 or TRBD2 (5 bases each). Germline values: CDR1 MNHEY, CDR2 SMNVEV (reference sequence). There are 15 residues in the CDR3. V was shortened by 3 bases and J by 5 bases, with 13 bases between the two germline ends. This CDR3 is CASSFLGVGTGELFF. In DNA, the CDR3 is TGTGCCAGCAGTTTTTTGGGGGTCGGGACCGGGGAGCTGTTTTTT.

This chain links TRBV10-3 with TRBJ1-3, with a weak D call TRBD1 (5 bases). CDR1 is ENHRY, CDR2 SYGVKD, per germline. V lost 10 bases and J lost 2, with 12 bases in between. The CDR3 spans 13 residues. The CDR3, as DNA: TGTGCCACTCTGAGGGACCCTGGAAACACCATATATTTT. As protein: CATLRDPGNTIYF.

This clonotype was counted many times. DNA for the CDR3: TGTGCCAGCCGGACAGGGTGGCACGAGCAGTACTTC. This codes for CASRTGWHEQYF. The V and J genes are TRBV28 and TRBJ2-7, with TRBD1 matching 8 bases. The CDR3 is made up of 12 amino acids. The trim removed 8 bases at V and 5 bases at J, leaving 5 bases unmatched. Germline V gene data show CDR1 as MDHEN and CDR2 as SYDVKM.

The chain links TRBV7-9 to TRBJ2-7; TRBD2 aligns across 11 bases. Germline V gene data show CDR1 as SEHNR and CDR2 as FQNEAQ (reference sequence). Trimming cost V 7 bases and J 0 bases; bases outside gene matches: 8. The CDR3 runs 16 residues. In DNA form, the CDR3 reads TGTGCCAGCACCGGGACTAGCGGATTAAGCTCCTACGAGCAGTACTTC. Translation: CASTGTSGLSSYEQYF.

This rearrangement joins TRBV27 to TRBJ2-7; 9 bases fit TRBD2. CDR1 is MNHEY and CDR2 is SMNVEV in the germline V gene (reference sequence). The CDR3 is 15 amino acids. V lost 4 bases, J lost 3 bases, and 7 bases stayed unmatched. Here the CDR3 DNA reads TGTGCCAGCAGTTCCCGGCGGGGGGGATACTACGAGCAGTACTTC. It specifies CASSSRRGGYYEQYF.

This clonotype was seen only a few times. V gene TRBV29-1 combines with J gene TRBJ1-2, with unresolved D. V lost 4 bases and J 5 bases, leaving 14 bases between the germline ends. The CDR3 spans 13 residues. Germline CDR1 is SQVTM and CDR2 is ANQGSEA. Here the CDR3 reads CSVGEGRDYGYTF. The DNA for the CDR3 is TGCAGCGTTGGAGAAGGCCGAGATTATGGCTACACCTTC.

There are many counts of this clonotype. The CDR3 DNA is TGTGCCTGGAGTACCTCTCGGCTGAGGGGCTACACCTTC. Translated, it gives CAWSTSRLRGYTF. V usage is TRBV30 and J usage is TRBJ1-2; no clear D. The V end was cut by 2 bases, the J end by 8 bases, with 15 bases between. This CDR3 comprises 13 residues. CDR1 and CDR2 (germline): GTSNPN, SVGIG (reference sequence).

This clonotype was seen ten or more times. The CDR3 spells CATSDTTSGRVSETQYF. CDR3 bases: TGTGCCACCAGTGATACGACTAGCGGGAGGGTCAGTGAGACCCAGTACTTC. The gene calls are TRBV24-1 and TRBJ2-5; 14 nucleotides align to TRBD2. V lost 3 bases and J lost 5; bases outside the gene matches: 7. The V gene's germline CDR1 is KGHDR and CDR2 SFDVKD. This CDR3 comprises 17 residues.

This clonotype showed up many times. The chain joins TRBV19 to TRBJ2-7, with D possibly TRBD2 on 5 matching bases. The CDR3 runs 11 residues. Germline lookup yields CDR1 LNHDA and CDR2 SQIVND (reference sequence). Deletions cut 9 bases from V and 6 bases from J, with 12 bases between. CDR3 loop: CASSRGSEQYF. The DNA for the CDR3 is TGTGCCAGCAGTCGGGGATCCGAGCAGTACTTC.

The rearrangement uses TRBV5-1 and TRBJ1-1, with unresolved D. The CDR3 consists of 14 residues. V was trimmed by 4 bases and J by 1 base, leaving 11 bases between them. Germline V gives CDR1 SGHRS, CDR2 YFSETQ. This chain's CDR3 is CASSMDSPNTEAFF. CDR3 coding DNA: TGCGCCAGCAGCATGGACTCCCCGAACACTGAAGCTTTCTTT.

The V and J genes are TRBV6-1 and TRBJ2-7; no firm D call. Trimming stripped 6 bases from V and 0 bases from J, with 9 bases between. The V gene's germline CDR1 is MNHNS and CDR2 SASEGT. CDR3 size: 13 residues. The CDR3 sequence is CASRWVSSYEQYF. In DNA form, the CDR3 reads TGTGCCAGCAGGTGGGTTAGCTCCTACGAGCAGTACTTC.

V usage is TRBV5-1 and J usage is TRBJ2-7; tentatively, D is TRBD2 (6 bases). The CDR3 runs 14 residues. The germline V gene has CDR1 SGHRS and CDR2 YFSETQ. V was clipped by 4 bases and J by 4 bases, with 15 bases between them. The CDR3 bases are TGCGCCAGCAGCCGGGAAGCGGGTGAATACGAGCAGTACTTC. It encodes CASSREAGEYEQYF.

This clonotype was seen a handful of times. For the CDR3, the DNA is TGTGCCAGCAGCCACAGGGTTGGACAGGGAGGTACTGAAGCTTTCTTT. This codes for CASSHRVGQGGTEAFF. This sequence joins TRBV14 and TRBJ1-1; 8 nucleotides line up with TRBD1. Germline V gene lookup returns CDR1 SGHDN and CDR2 FVKESK. This CDR3 is 16 amino acids long. Trimming removed 3 bases from V and 5 bases from J; junction bases left unmatched: 11.

This chain uses TRBV7-9 with TRBJ2-5, with D possibly matching TRBD2 (6 bases). This CDR3 has 15 amino acids. V was cut by 4 bases and J by 7 bases, with 19 bases left in between. Germline CDR1 and CDR2: SEHNR and FQNEAQ (reference sequence). CDR3 sequence (DNA): TGTGCCAGCAGCTCGGTAGAGGGAGGCCCAGGGACCCAGTACTTC. Protein sequence: CASSSVEGGPGTQYF.

A remark on this clonotype: Likely a read error: the CDR3 ends without its conserved phenylalanine or tryptophan. The chain is built from TRBV28 and TRBJ1-6; no clear D gene. The V gene lost 5 bases and the J gene lost 10 bases, with 12 bases spanning the gap. Germline V lookup: CDR1 MDHEN, CDR2 SYDVKM. CDR3 length: 13 residues. CDR3 region: CASSPRGKSPLHL. DNA of the CDR3: TGTGCCAGCAGTCCAAGAGGGAAATCACCCCTCCACCTT.

This clonotype has ten or more counts. This chain uses TRBV12-3 or TRBV12-4 with TRBJ1-1, with 9 bases lining up with TRBD1. The CDR3 runs 15 residues. V shed 5 bases and J 4 bases; nucleotides not matched to a gene: 8. The DNA for the CDR3 is TGTGCCAGCAGTCCTCGGACAGGGGTGGCCACTGAAGCTTTCTTT. This encodes CASSPRTGVATEAFF.